This TCR beta chain was captured in a study of blood T cell repertoires in COVID-19. As for the study in general: Whether acute or convalescent, the COVID-19 samples came from the United States, Italy and Spain.

Donors were grouped by their self-reported clinical history. Recovered status applied to Cohort 3 donors who had two consecutive negative PCRs. It also applied to those with clearance or with symptom resolution. Assay used: immunoSEQ multiplex PCR; TCRdb lists only in-frame clones, some missing. This repertoire shows roughly 360,000 clones, 75% to 90% found once; its top ten account for about 4.8%. The V end lost 0 bases, the J end lost 4 bases, and 10 bases lay between the germline ends. CDR3 size: 14 residues. Germline V gives CDR1 SGDLS, CDR2 YYNGEE. Specimen: PBMCs or T cells enriched from blood (not recorded which). This sequence originates from a woman aged 45-59 years who had recovered from COVID-19. The chain links TRBV9 to TRBJ1-2, with D perhaps TRBD1 (5 bases). The CDR3 coding sequence is TGTGCCAGCAGCGTAGAGACGGGGGTCTATGGCTACACCTTC. This sequence encodes CASSVETGVYGYTF.